Here is one TCR beta chain with its context. These data originate in a study of blood T cell repertoires in COVID-19. Study-level background: Acute-phase and convalescent COVID-19 samples originated in the United States, Italy and Spain. Sources were T cells, B-cell-depleted T cells, or PBMCs; the material itself was cDNA or gDNA.

How the authors handled the data: Reference gene primer amplification in the assay estimated nucleated cell counts. Libraries were prepared by immunoSEQ multiplex PCR; TCRdb keeps only in-frame clonotypes and omits some of them. V, J and clone size are taken as reported in that table, and D and trimming were inferred from the DNA itself. The sample contains around 95,000 clones, less than 95% of which appear only once. V gave up 1 base and J gave up 4 bases, with 8 bases separating them. Germline V gene sequence: CDR1 SGHNT, CDR2 YENEEA. There are 13 residues in the CDR3. This chain joins TRBV11-3 and TRBJ2-7; no clear D. The TCR was taken from a man in his forties or fifties with acute or convalescent COVID-19. Sequenced: peripheral blood. The CDR3: CASSLGRLYEQYF. Written as DNA, the CDR3 is TGTGCCAGCAGCTTAGGCAGGTTGTACGAGCAGTACTTC.